These T cell receptor beta chains were read from a single sample in a study of molecular identifiers for immune sequencing clone quantification. TCRdb recomputed calls from the PCR reads with MiXCR, one row per CDR3 protein. The sample has some 91,000 distinct CDR3 sequences; approximately 24% are singletons. Sequencing input: naive CD8+ T cells from blood, with Jurkat cell RNA spiked in. The receptors were gathered from a human donor in good health. Some libraries in this study had Jurkat cell RNA spiked in. The CDR3 runs from the conserved cysteine through the conserved F or W. The D gene is left open where the match is weak. Only part of the rows carry a size: once, few, many, or a class if the clone is expanded.

v_call: TRBV6-5
j_call: TRBJ1-1
d_call: NA
cdr3_length: 12
clone_size: many
cdr3_nt: TGTGCCAGCAGTTACCCCCCACGTGCAGCTTTCTTT
cdr3_aa: CASSYPPRAAFF

v_call: TRBV23-1
j_call: TRBJ1-4
d_call: NA
cdr3_length: 15
clone_size: many
cdr3_nt: TGCGCCAGCAGTCAATCGTCCACAACTAATGAAAAACTGTTTTTT
cdr3_aa: CASSQSSTTNEKLFF

v_call: TRBV2
j_call: TRBJ2-3
d_call: NA
cdr3_length: 16
clone_size: many
cdr3_nt: TGTGCCAGCAGTGAAGCGCTTGAACTAGCAACAGATACGCAGTATTTT
cdr3_aa: CASSEALELATDTQYF

v_call: TRBV7-9
j_call: TRBJ2-7
d_call: NA
cdr3_length: 13
clone_size: many
cdr3_nt: TGTGCCATCGCTGGAGGGTTCTCCTACGAGCAGTACTTC
cdr3_aa: CAIAGGFSYEQYF

v_call: TRBV27
j_call: TRBJ1-5
d_call: TRBD1
cdr3_length: 15
clone_size: many
cdr3_nt: TGTGCCAGCAGCTCCGGGACAGGGGACAATCAGCCCCAGCATTTT
cdr3_aa: CASSSGTGDNQPQHF

v_call: TRBV15
j_call: TRBJ2-7
d_call: NA
cdr3_length: 13
clone_size: NA
cdr3_nt: TGTGCCACCAGCAGCGACCGGGGTTACGAGCAGTACTTC
cdr3_aa: CATSSDRGYEQYF

v_call: TRBV7-9
j_call: TRBJ2-7
d_call: NA
cdr3_length: 13
clone_size: many
cdr3_nt: TGTGCCAGCAGCTTAGCGCTAGGGGACGAGCAGTACTTC
cdr3_aa: CASSLALGDEQYF

v_call: TRBV27
j_call: TRBJ1-5
d_call: NA
cdr3_length: 15
clone_size: many
cdr3_nt: TGTGCCAGCTCCCCCCCGCTGGGGGCCGGTCAGCCCCAGCATTTT
cdr3_aa: CASSPPLGAGQPQHF

v_call: TRBV2
j_call: TRBJ1-2
d_call: NA
cdr3_length: 14
clone_size: NA
cdr3_nt: TGTGCCAGCAGTGAACTGGGTCCGGGCTATGGCTACACCTTC
cdr3_aa: CASSELGPGYGYTF

v_call: TRBV25-1
j_call: TRBJ2-3
d_call: NA
cdr3_length: 16
clone_size: few
cdr3_nt: TGTGCCAGCAGTGAATTTGTGGGGTCCCTCACAGATACGCAGTATTTT
cdr3_aa: CASSEFVGSLTDTQYF

v_call: TRBV3-1
j_call: TRBJ2-3
d_call: TRBD2
cdr3_length: 19
clone_size: many
cdr3_nt: TGTGCCAGCAGCCAAGAAGAGGCTAGCGGGGGGGAGAGCACAGATACGCAGTATTTT
cdr3_aa: CASSQEEASGGESTDTQYF